These 2 T cell receptor beta chains share one sample of origin, sequenced in a study of cytomegalovirus exposure and HLA in healthy donors (dated by TCRdb to 2016 to 2017). Library creation used the immunoSEQ multiplex PCR assay. For the multiplex PCR, a mixture combining 60 forward primers for TCR Vbeta segments and 13 reverse primers for TCR Jbeta segments was used. TCRdb re-hosts the immuneACCESS table, in-frame sequences only. Its copies lack some clones; in the studies checked, an unresolved V gene accounts for under half of them, and the cause for the rest is not known. The sample's records list under 70,000 clones. About 2.1% of the sample lies in the top ten. The specimen sequenced was PBMCs. These receptors all stem from a woman between 18 and 30 years old in good health and CMV-seronegative.

The chain has TRBV29-1 and TRBJ2-7, with D possibly being TRBD2 (8 bases). Trimming cost V 4 bases and J 3 bases, with 25 bases left between them. The CDR3 length is 17 residues. The germline V gene encodes CDR1 SQVTM and CDR2 ANQGSEA. The CDR3 DNA reads as TGCAGCGTTGCGGGGGGGGGCTGGACAGGTTTATACTACGAGCAGTACTTC. It codes for CSVAGGGWTGLYYEQYF.

V is TRBV11-2 and J is TRBJ2-5, with 7 bases matching TRBD2. The germline V gene encodes CDR1 SGHAT and CDR2 FQNNGV. The CDR3 covers 16 residues. The junction had 6 bases not matched to a gene; V was cut back by 1 base and J by 1 base. CDR3 protein: CASSLVFGGTQETQYF. Here the CDR3 DNA reads TGTGCCAGCAGCTTAGTATTCGGGGGGACCCAAGAGACCCAGTACTTC. The full variable domain, with the rest looked up from reference TRBV11-2 and TRBJ2-5, is EAGVAQSPRYKIIEKRQSVAFWCNPISGHATLYWYQQILGQGPKLLIQFQNNGVVDDSQLPKDRFSAERLKGVDSTLKIQPAKLEDSAVYLCASSLVFGGTQETQYFGPGTRLLVL.